This TCR beta chain was sequenced during a study of cytomegalovirus exposure and HLA in healthy donors. Study-wide points: TCR beta V- and J-gene trimming, according to a later analysis, was linked to a missense DCLRE1C variant.

In the PCR, 60 Vbeta and 13 Jbeta primers were used. TCRdb keeps only in-frame clones here, not all; method: immunoSEQ multiplex PCR. Here the sample spans hundreds of thousands of clones, 77% being singletons. Of note for this clone: Its antigen is still unknown.

Sequencing was done on a sample of PBMCs. The receptor's source is a woman aged 55-69 years in good health and CMV-seropositive.

The CDR3 coding sequence is TGTGCCAGTAGTATTGGACAGGGCACTTCACCCCTCCACTTT. It encodes CASSIGQGTSPLHF. The chain is built from TRBV19 and TRBJ1-6; 8 nucleotides align to TRBD1. The CDR3 has 14 residues. CDR1 and CDR2 (germline): LNHDA, SQIVND (reference sequence). With 3 bases clipped from V and 9 bases from J, the junction kept 4 bases outside the gene matches.